This TCR beta chain originates from a study of T cell responses to AZD1222 COVID-19 vaccine. Study-wide findings and caveats: Spike-wide vaccine-associated CD4 TCRs dominated at 160-218 and 743-854.

Concerning this clone: Its specificity is not known.

This CDR3 is built from 17 residues. V was pared by 3 bases and J by 8 bases, with 25 bases between. CDR1 and CDR2 (germline): KGHSH, LQKENI. Only in-frame clones appear in the TCRdb table, and some are missing; sequencing was by immunoSEQ multiplex PCR. The data contain over 100,000 clones, about nine tenths of them singletons. This specimen was peripheral blood, taken 28 days after the second AZD1222 dose. This clonotype was sampled from an adult who received the AZD1222 COVID-19 vaccine. The chain is built from TRBV18 and TRBJ1-2, with a tentative D call TRBD1 (6 bases). The CDR3 sequence: CASSPGTSSINTVGYTF. The CDR3 nucleotides read TGTGCCAGCTCACCGGGGACATCCTCAATAAACACGGTGGGCTACACCTTC.